This is a list of T cell receptor beta chains from one sample in a study of beta chain features in type 1 diabetes. Repertoires were generated with immunoSEQ multiplex PCR, while TCRdb's copy carries only in-frame clones and drops some. This table has a few hundred thousand clones, about 18% appearing once. Material for sequencing was naive CD4+ T cells from blood. The source of these receptors is a woman younger than 30 in good health. CDR3s include the opening cysteine and the closing phenylalanine or tryptophan. The D gene is left open where the match is weak. The size field is filled for only some rows; it gives once, few, many or a size class.

d_call	j_call	clone_size	v_call	cdr3_nt	cdr3_aa
-	TRBJ2-2	-	TRBV9	TGTGCCAGCAGCGCAGGGGTTGTCGGGGAGCTGTTTTTT	CASSAGVVGELFF
-	TRBJ1-2	-	TRBV4-2	TGTGCCAGCAGCCAAGATGTTGCAGGGGCTGAAGGCTACACCTTC	CASSQDVAGAEGYTF
-	TRBJ2-3	-	TRBV19	TGTGCCAGTAGTAACCTAGGAATCACAGATACGCAGTATTTT	CASSNLGITDTQYF
TRBD1	TRBJ1-1	few	TRBV4-1	TGCGCCAGCAGCCAAGCGACAGGGGCGGGCACTGAAGCTTTCTTT	CASSQATGAGTEAFF
TRBD1	TRBJ1-6	-	TRBV30	TGTGCCTGCGCCGGGACAGTTAATAATTCACCCCTCCACTTT	CACAGTVNNSPLHF
TRBD1	TRBJ2-1	once	TRBV9	TGTGCCAGCAGCGTAGAGACAGGGCCCTACAATGAGCAGTTCTTC	CASSVETGPYNEQFF
TRBD1	TRBJ2-1	-	TRBV6-1	TGTGCCAGCAGTGAAGGGACAGGGACGATCCCCTACAATGAGCAGTTCTTC	CASSEGTGTIPYNEQFF
TRBD2	TRBJ2-1	few	TRBV29-1	TGCAGCGTTGAAACCGGCCTAGCGGGAGATGAGCAGTTCTTC	CSVETGLAGDEQFF
-	TRBJ2-3	few	TRBV7-2	TGTGCCAGCAGCCCTCGCAGCGCTTACACAGATACGCAGTATTTT	CASSPRSAYTDTQYF
-	TRBJ2-7	-	TRBV10-3	TGTGCCATCAAGGGGACTCAGAGCTCCTACGAGCAGTACTTC	CAIKGTQSSYEQYF
-	TRBJ1-1	few	TRBV7-9	TGTGCCAGCAGCTCAAGAGTGAACACTGAAGCTTTCTTT	CASSSRVNTEAFF
TRBD2	TRBJ2-5	few	TRBV30	TGTGCCTGGAGTGTAGGTCTAGCGGGGGGGCTCCAAGAGACCCAGTACTTC	CAWSVGLAGGLQETQYF
TRBD1	TRBJ2-5	-	TRBV29-1	TGCAGCGCCGGGGACAGGGTTGATGAGACCCAGTACTTC	CSAGDRVDETQYF
TRBD2	TRBJ2-1	few	TRBV11-2	TGTGCCAGCAGCTTACGGGAGCGGGGCTACAATGAGCAGTTCTTC	CASSLRERGYNEQFF
-	TRBJ2-2	-	TRBV23-1	TGCGCCAGCAGTCAATCGGAGACAGGTAACACCGGGGAGCTGTTTTTT	CASSQSETGNTGELFF
TRBD1	TRBJ1-4	-	TRBV30	TGTGCCTGGAGTGATGGGACAGCAGATGAAAAACTGTTTTTT	CAWSDGTADEKLFF
TRBD1	TRBJ2-1	-	TRBV7-9	TGTGCCAGCAGCCTACCGGGACAGGGCAATGAGCAGTTCTTC	CASSLPGQGNEQFF
-	TRBJ1-6	few	TRBV18	TGTGCCAGCTCACTAAACAGGCCCTCCTATAATTCACCCCTCCACTTT	CASSLNRPSYNSPLHF
TRBD2	TRBJ2-5	-	TRBV2	TGTGCCAGCAGTGTACGCGTCGGGAGGGCCGGAGAGACCCAGTACTTC	CASSVRVGRAGETQYF
TRBD2	TRBJ2-1	-	TRBV9	TGTGCCAGCAGCGTGGGAGGGAGCGATTCCGGGCAGTTCTTC	CASSVGGSDSGQFF
-	TRBJ1-1	-	TRBV7-2	TGTGCCAGCAGCTTGCCCGTTGAGGTTGAAGCTTTCTTT	CASSLPVEVEAFF
-	TRBJ2-6	-	TRBV7-9	TGTGCCAGCGGCCCCGGGGGATCAGGGGCCAACGTCCTGACTTTC	CASGPGGSGANVLTF
-	TRBJ2-3	few	TRBV2	TGTGCCAGCAGGCCCGCGGCTCCCACAGATACGCAGTATTTT	CASRPAAPTDTQYF
-	TRBJ2-5	few	TRBV4-3	TGCGCCAGCAGCCCAGGGGCTCAAGAGACCCAGTACTTC	CASSPGAQETQYF
-	TRBJ1-5	few	TRBV5-6	TGTGCCAGCAGCTTGAGCCGTAACGCGCAGCCCCAGCATTTT	CASSLSRNAQPQHF
-	TRBJ2-5	few	TRBV11-3	TGTGCCAGCACCGACAGGAAGAGAGGAGAGACCCAGTACTTC	CASTDRKRGETQYF
-	TRBJ2-1	-	TRBV28	TGTGCCAGCAGTTTATCCAGGGGGCAGTTCTTC	CASSLSRGQFF
-	TRBJ1-1	-	TRBV29-1	TGCAGCGTTGAAGGGCAGGTCGGCACTGAAGCTTTCTTT	CSVEGQVGTEAFF
TRBD2	TRBJ2-1	-	TRBV7-9	TGTGCCAGCGGCCCTAGCGGTCCCTACAATGAGCAGTTCTTC	CASGPSGPYNEQFF
TRBD2	TRBJ2-1	-	TRBV25-1	TGTGCCAGCAGTCCACACGGGACTAGCGGGAGGCAATACAATGAGCAGTTCTTC	CASSPHGTSGRQYNEQFF
TRBD2	TRBJ2-6	-	TRBV27	TGTGCCAGCAGTTTAGGGGGGACTAGGGCCAACGTCCTGACTTTC	CASSLGGTRANVLTF
TRBD1	TRBJ1-2	-	TRBV4-3	TGCGCCAGCAGCCAAGAATCGGGACAGTTATATGGCTACACCTTC	CASSQESGQLYGYTF
-	TRBJ2-7	few	TRBV20-1	TGCAGTGCCTACTCGCGGGAGCAGTACTTC	CSAYSREQYF
-	TRBJ1-2	few	TRBV18	TGTGCCAGCTCACCACCGAACGGGGATGGCTACACCTTC	CASSPPNGDGYTF
-	TRBJ2-7	-	TRBV6-1	TGTGCCAGCAGTGAATCGACAGGAGCCACCTACGAGCAGTACTTC	CASSESTGATYEQYF
-	TRBJ2-5	-	TRBV5-4	TGTGCCAGCAGCTTGTCTTTAACAGGTCAAGAGACCCAGTACTTC	CASSLSLTGQETQYF
-	TRBJ2-5	-	TRBV30	TGTGCCTGGAGTGGAACCAGCCAAGAGACCCAGTACTTC	CAWSGTSQETQYF
-	TRBJ1-5	-	TRBV5-1	TGCGCCAGCAGCTTGGGCGATGTTAGCAATCAGCCCCAGCATTTT	CASSLGDVSNQPQHF
TRBD1	TRBJ2-5	few	TRBV5-1	TGCGCCAGCAGCTCTCGGGACAGGACTTCCGAGACCCAGTACTTC	CASSSRDRTSETQYF
-	TRBJ1-4	-	TRBV14	TGTGCCAGCAGCCAAAGCGAAGAAAAACTGTTTTTT	CASSQSEEKLFF
-	TRBJ2-5	few	TRBV7-6	TGTGCCAGCAGCCCTTTTCCAGGGAATACGCAAGAGACCCAGTACTTC	CASSPFPGNTQETQYF
-	TRBJ1-2	few	TRBV4-2	TGTGCCAGCAACCGAGGGGGTTATGGCTACACCTTC	CASNRGGYGYTF
TRBD1	TRBJ1-1	few	TRBV29-1	TGCAGCGTTGGTAGACAGGGAGTGGGAGCTTTCTTT	CSVGRQGVGAFF
TRBD2	TRBJ2-1	-	TRBV5-1	TGCGCCAGCAGCTGGACTAGCGGGGGGGCGTATGAGCAGTTCTTC	CASSWTSGGAYEQFF
-	TRBJ1-4	few	TRBV13	TGTGCCAGCAGCTCCCGGGAGCAGAGTTGGAAACTGTTTTTT	CASSSREQSWKLFF
TRBD1	TRBJ2-7	few	TRBV5-1	TGCGCCAGCAGCCTTATACCGGGACAGGGAAGGTACTTC	CASSLIPGQGRYF
-	TRBJ2-1	-	TRBV19	TGTGCCAGTAACGACAGGTCCTACTACAATGAGCAGTTCTTC	CASNDRSYYNEQFF
-	TRBJ1-1	-	TRBV18	TGTGCCAGCTCACCACTGTCCAGGGAAGCTTTCTTT	CASSPLSREAFF
-	TRBJ2-6	few	TRBV11-2	TGTGCCAGCAGCCATTACAGGGATCCGAGTGGGGCCAACGTCCTGACTTTC	CASSHYRDPSGANVLTF